These 22 T cell receptor beta chains were sequenced from one sample in a study of cytomegalovirus exposure and HLA in healthy donors. Primers for the PCR totalled 60 Vbeta and 13 Jbeta. Generated by immunoSEQ multiplex PCR, the TCRdb table keeps only in-frame clones and is missing some. The data hold fewer than 110,000 clones, with around 82% observed a single time. Sequencing was done on a sample of PBMCs. These receptors all come from a young woman in good health and CMV-seropositive.

The chain recombines TRBV5-3 with TRBJ2-1, with 8 bases identical to TRBD2. TRBV5-3 is treated as an ORF (open reading frame) with a function not yet certain. V was pared by 4 bases and J by 7 bases, with 16 bases of the junction left unmatched. The CDR3 loop spans 17 amino acids. CDR3 sequence (DNA): TGTGCCAGAAGCCCCCCTCGACCCAGCGGGGGTGGAAATGAGCAGTTCTTC. As protein: CARSPPRPSGGGNEQFF.

CDR3 sequence: CASSLDGPKGTEAFF. The CDR3 DNA sequence: TGTGCCAGCAGCTTAGATGGCCCAAAGGGGACTGAAGCTTTCTTT. This chain connects TRBV7-9 to TRBJ1-1; possible D gene TRBD1, 5 bases. V was cut by 1 base and J by 5 bases, with 14 bases left in between. CDR3 size: 15 residues. Germline CDR1 and CDR2: SEHNR and FQNEAQ (reference sequence).

The chain employs TRBV9 and TRBJ2-3; TRBD2 aligns across 7 bases. V lost 4 bases and J lost 10; bases outside the gene matches: 9. CDR3 length equals 13 residues. Germline lookup yields CDR1 SGDLS and CDR2 YYNGEE. For the CDR3, the DNA is TGTGCCAGCAGCATTGGACCCCGGGGGGCGCAGTATTTT. This codes for CASSIGPRGAQYF.

Only one count was recorded for this clone. The chain links TRBV6-5 to TRBJ2-5; D not resolved. The DNA end favors TRBJ2-7, so the J call may be wrong. The CDR3 runs to 13 residues. The germline V gene encodes CDR1 MNHEY and CDR2 SVGAGI. CDR3 nucleotide sequence: TGTGCCAGCAGGAACAGAATTGTCAACGAGCAGTACTTC. The encoded protein is CASRNRIVNEQYF.

The chain joins TRBV4-2 to TRBJ2-2; TRBD1 matches 11 bases. This CDR3 is built from 15 residues. Trimming cost V 5 bases and J 9 bases; bases outside gene matches: 8. The germline gives CDR1 LGHNA, CDR2 YNFKEQ. The CDR3 DNA follows: TGTGCCAGCAGCTACTCCGGGACAGGGGGAAGGGAGCTGTTTTTT. Its protein product is CASSYSGTGGRELFF.

The genes are TRBV14 and TRBJ1-2; 8 bases match TRBD1. J gave up 0 bases and V 3 bases, and 3 bases lay outside the gene matches. CDR1 is SGHDN and CDR2 is FVKESK in the germline V gene. The CDR3 has 15 amino acids. CDR3 in amino acids: CASSHRQGPNYGYTF. As DNA, the CDR3 is TGTGCCAGCAGCCACCGACAGGGGCCTAACTATGGCTACACCTTC.

This sequence joins TRBV2 and TRBJ1-6, with D unresolved. This CDR3 is built from 15 residues. With 5 bases removed from V and 5 bases from J, the gap between germline ends came to 13 bases. CDR1 is SNHLY, CDR2 FYNNEI, per germline. This CDR3 reads CASSPELEHNSPLHF. For the CDR3, the DNA is TGTGCCAGCAGTCCCGAGCTGGAGCATAATTCACCCCTCCACTTT.

This sequence joins TRBV28 and TRBJ2-5; a possible D gene is TRBD2 (5 bases). The CDR3 covers 17 residues. V dropped 6 bases and J dropped 5 bases, with 25 bases sitting between them. Per the germline V gene, CDR1 is MDHEN and CDR2 is SYDVKM. The DNA for the CDR3 is TGTGCCAGCAGCACCTTAGAGCTAGTCCCGGCGGGTGAGACCCAGTACTTC. Translating gives CASSTLELVPAGETQYF.

The genes are TRBV19 and TRBJ1-2; possible D gene TRBD1, 6 bases. The CDR3 runs 16 residues. Trimming removed 4 bases at V and 3 bases at J, with 18 bases between. Germline CDR1 LNHDA, CDR2 SQIVND (reference sequence). DNA of the CDR3: TGTGCCAGTAGTACCCACACCAACAGGGCGTACTATGGCTACACCTTC. As protein: CASSTHTNRAYYGYTF.

J is TRBJ1-1 and V is TRBV10-3; the match to TRBD1 covers 9 bases. Trimming cost V 4 bases and J 6 bases; bases outside gene matches: 12. The CDR3 sequence is 16 residues long. From germline, CDR1 is ENHRY and CDR2 SYGVKD. CDR3 sequence: CAISVSQGALRSEAFF. Here the CDR3 DNA reads TGTGCCATCAGTGTTTCACAGGGGGCGTTAAGATCTGAAGCTTTCTTT.

The chain uses TRBV27 and TRBJ1-2; D gene ambiguous. The CDR3 consists of 12 residues. V was shortened by 2 bases and J by 5 bases, with 6 bases between the two germline ends. CDR1 and CDR2 from the germline V gene are MNHEY and SMNVEV (reference sequence). The DNA of the CDR3 is TGTGCCAGCAGTTTAGAGGGTTATGGCTACACCTTC. Residues: CASSLEGYGYTF.

This chain uses TRBV19 with TRBJ1-5; 8 nucleotides match TRBD1. Germline CDR1 is LNHDA and CDR2 is SQIVND (reference sequence). CDR3 length: 17 amino acids. The ends lost 7 bases at V and 0 bases at J; junction bases unmatched: 11. CDR3 region: CASTPGTGQYSNQPQHF. For the CDR3, the DNA is TGTGCCAGTACCCCGGGGACAGGACAGTATAGCAATCAGCCCCAGCATTTT.

The chain couples TRBV5-1 to TRBJ1-1; D gene uncertain. The germline V gene has CDR1 SGHRS and CDR2 YFSETQ. Trimming shortened V by 2 bases and J by 1 base, and 6 bases separated the two germline ends. The CDR3 length is 13 residues. Here the CDR3 DNA reads TGCGCCAGCAGCTTATACAGGAACACTGAAGCTTTCTTT. As protein: CASSLYRNTEAFF.

Only one count was recorded for this clone. A read error may account for a junction end that differs from germline. CDR3 nucleotide sequence: TGTGCTAGCAGCTTAGAGGGGTCCTCCGGGGAGCTGTTTTTT. Protein: CASSLEGSSGELFF. The chain couples TRBV7-7 to TRBJ2-2; D is possibly TRBD1 or TRBD2 (5 bases each). The CDR3 is made up of 14 amino acids. The germline V gene has CDR1 SSHAT and CDR2 FNYEAQ (reference sequence). The full variable domain, in which reference TRBV7-7 and TRBJ2-2 provide the parts outside the CDR3, is GAGVSQSPRYKVTKRGQDVTLRCDPISSHATLYWYQQALGQGPEFLTYFNYEAQPDKSGLPSDRFSAERPEGSISTLTIQRTEQRDSAMYRCASSLEGSSGELFFGEGSRLTVL.

As DNA, the CDR3 is TGCGCCAGCAGCTTGGACAGGACCTACGAGCAGTACTTC. Translating gives CASSLDRTYEQYF. The chain is built from TRBV5-1 and TRBJ2-7; a weak D match, TRBD1 (5 bases). CDR1 SGHRS and CDR2 YFSETQ come from the germline V gene. This CDR3 spans 13 amino acids. The V gene lost 0 bases and the J gene lost 2 bases, with 6 bases spanning the gap.

The chain carries TRBV4-3 and TRBJ2-7, with 10 bases identical to TRBD2. CDR1 is LGHNA, CDR2 YSLEER, per germline. J lost 6 bases, V lost 4 bases, and 9 bases had no gene match. CDR3 length: 15 amino acids. CDR3 residues: CASSRKAGGDREQYF. In DNA, the CDR3 is TGCGCCAGCAGCCGAAAAGCGGGAGGGGATCGCGAGCAGTACTTC.

This clone was recorded a few times. The V and J genes are TRBV5-1 and TRBJ1-2; TRBD1 matches at 9 bases. J lost 7 bases, V lost 4 bases, and 5 bases had no gene match. This CDR3 spans 13 amino acids. Looked up from germline, CDR1 is SGHRS and CDR2 is YFSETQ. For the CDR3, the DNA is TGCGCCAGCAGCCCCACGACAGGGGGTGGCTACACCTTC. This translates into CASSPTTGGGYTF.

A few counts support this clone. The gene calls are TRBV19 and TRBJ1-2; D gene ambiguous. Trimming took off 3 bases at V and 2 bases at J, with 7 bases between the two ends. CDR1 is LNHDA, CDR2 SQIVND, per germline (reference sequence). This CDR3 region has 13 residues. CDR3: CASSIEANYGYTF. CDR3 nucleotide sequence: TGTGCCAGTAGTATTGAAGCAAACTATGGCTACACCTTC. Variable domain in full (rest from reference TRBV19 and TRBJ1-2): DGGITQSPKYLFRKEGQNVTLSCEQNLNHDAMYWYRQDPGQGLRLIYYSQIVNDFQKGDIAEGYSVSREKKESFPLTVTSAQKNPTAFYLCASSIEANYGYTFGSGTRLTVV.

The chain employs TRBV7-3 and TRBJ1-1; D perhaps matches TRBD1 (6 bases). Trimming removed 6 bases at V and 0 bases at J, with 11 bases between. The CDR3 is made up of 14 amino acids. Germline assignment: CDR1 SGHTA and CDR2 FQGTGA. CDR3 coding DNA: TGTGCCAGCAGTACAACAGGGATGAACACTGAAGCTTTCTTT. It yields the protein CASSTTGMNTEAFF.

The V and J genes are TRBV7-8 and TRBJ1-5; D gene uncertain. CDR3 length: 14 residues. Germline V lookup: CDR1 SGHVS, CDR2 FQNEAQ. Trimming shortened V by 6 bases and J by 0 bases, and 9 bases separated the two germline ends. CDR3 DNA sequence: TGTGCCAGCAGTCAGGATTATAGCAATCAGCCCCAGCATTTT. It codes for CASSQDYSNQPQHF.

V usage is TRBV4-1 and J usage is TRBJ1-5; TRBD1 might be the D (5 bases). Germline assignment: CDR1 MGHRA and CDR2 YSYEKL. Trimming took off 4 bases at V and 1 base at J, with 11 bases between the two ends. This CDR3 spans 15 amino acids. This CDR3 reads CASSPAGGSNQPQHF. The DNA of the CDR3 is TGCGCCAGCAGCCCAGCCGGGGGGAGCAATCAGCCCCAGCATTTT.

J is TRBJ1-1 and V is TRBV5-1; TRBD1 matches at 8 bases. CDR3 size: 18 residues. Trimming cost V 3 bases and J 7 bases; bases outside gene matches: 20. Per germline, CDR1 SGHRS and CDR2 YFSETQ. CDR3 nucleotides: TGCGCCAGCAGCTCGCGGGTTCCAGGGGGCGTTAAATCGGTTGAAGCTTTCTTT. It translates to CASSSRVPGGVKSVEAFF.